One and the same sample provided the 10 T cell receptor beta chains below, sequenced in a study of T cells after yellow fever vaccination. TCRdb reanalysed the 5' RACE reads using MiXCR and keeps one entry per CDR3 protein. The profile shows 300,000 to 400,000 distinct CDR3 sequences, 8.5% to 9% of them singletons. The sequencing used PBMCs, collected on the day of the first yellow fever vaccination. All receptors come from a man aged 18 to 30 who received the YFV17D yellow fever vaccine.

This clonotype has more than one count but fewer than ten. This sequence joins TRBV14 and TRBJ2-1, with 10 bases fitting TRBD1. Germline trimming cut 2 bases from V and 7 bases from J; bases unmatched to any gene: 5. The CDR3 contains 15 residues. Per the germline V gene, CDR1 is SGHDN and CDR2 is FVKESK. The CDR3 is CASSQRDRGGNEQFF. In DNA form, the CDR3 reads TGTGCCAGCAGCCAAAGGGACAGGGGAGGGAATGAGCAGTTCTTC.

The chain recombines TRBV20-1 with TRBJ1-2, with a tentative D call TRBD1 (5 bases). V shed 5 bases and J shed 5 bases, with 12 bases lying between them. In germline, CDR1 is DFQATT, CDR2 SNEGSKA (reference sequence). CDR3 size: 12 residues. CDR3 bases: TGCAGTGCTCCATCATCAGGGTATGGCTACACCTTC. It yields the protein CSAPSSGYGYTF.

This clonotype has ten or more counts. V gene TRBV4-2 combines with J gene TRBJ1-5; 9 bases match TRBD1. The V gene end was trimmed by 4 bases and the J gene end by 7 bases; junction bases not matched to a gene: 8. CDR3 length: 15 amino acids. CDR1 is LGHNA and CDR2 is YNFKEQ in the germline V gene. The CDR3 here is CASSREQGAEQPQHF. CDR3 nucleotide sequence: TGTGCCAGCAGCCGCGAACAGGGGGCCGAACAGCCCCAGCATTTT.

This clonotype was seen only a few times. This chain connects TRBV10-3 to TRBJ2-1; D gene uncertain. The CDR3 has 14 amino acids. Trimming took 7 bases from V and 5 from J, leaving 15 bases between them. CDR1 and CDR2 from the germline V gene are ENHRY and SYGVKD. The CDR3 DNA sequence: TGTGCCATCAAGAAGAACTTCGCCAACAATGAGCAGTTCTTC. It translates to CAIKKNFANNEQFF.

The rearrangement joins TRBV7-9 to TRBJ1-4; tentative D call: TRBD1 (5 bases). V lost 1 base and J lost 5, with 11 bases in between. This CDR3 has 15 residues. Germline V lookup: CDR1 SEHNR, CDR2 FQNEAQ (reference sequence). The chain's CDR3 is CASSLGDSTNEKLFF. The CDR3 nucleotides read TGTGCCAGCAGCTTAGGTGACAGCACGAATGAAAAACTGTTTTTT.

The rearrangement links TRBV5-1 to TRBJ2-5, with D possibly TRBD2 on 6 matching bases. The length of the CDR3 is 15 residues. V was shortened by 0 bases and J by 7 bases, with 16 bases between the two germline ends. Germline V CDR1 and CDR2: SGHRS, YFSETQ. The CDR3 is CASSLDQGGVGTQYF. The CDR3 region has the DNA TGCGCCAGCAGCTTGGACCAGGGCGGGGTTGGGACCCAGTACTTC. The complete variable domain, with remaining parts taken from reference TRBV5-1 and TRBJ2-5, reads KAGVTQTPRYLIKTRGQQVTLSCSPISGHRSVSWYQQTPGQGLQFLFEYFSETQRNKGNFPGRFSGRQFSNSRSEMNVSTLELGDSALYLCASSLDQGGVGTQYFGPGTRLLVL.

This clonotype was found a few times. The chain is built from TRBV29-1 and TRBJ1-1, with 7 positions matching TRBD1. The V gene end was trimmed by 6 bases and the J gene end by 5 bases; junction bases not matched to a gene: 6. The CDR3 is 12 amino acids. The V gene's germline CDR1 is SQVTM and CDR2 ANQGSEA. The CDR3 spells CSVNRGGTEAFF. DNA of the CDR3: TGCAGCGTAAACAGGGGTGGGACTGAAGCTTTCTTT.

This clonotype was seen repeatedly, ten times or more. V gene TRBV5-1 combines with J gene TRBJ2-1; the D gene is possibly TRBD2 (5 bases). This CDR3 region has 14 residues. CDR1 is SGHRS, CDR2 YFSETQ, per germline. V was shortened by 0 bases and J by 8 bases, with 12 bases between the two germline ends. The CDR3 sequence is CASSLGLAHDEQFF. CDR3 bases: TGCGCCAGCAGCTTGGGCCTAGCTCACGATGAGCAGTTCTTC.

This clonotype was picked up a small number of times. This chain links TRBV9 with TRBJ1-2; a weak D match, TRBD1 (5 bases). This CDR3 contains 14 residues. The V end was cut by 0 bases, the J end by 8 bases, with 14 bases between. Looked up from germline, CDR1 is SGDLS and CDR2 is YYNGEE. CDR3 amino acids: CASSVATQGGGYTF. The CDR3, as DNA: TGTGCCAGCAGCGTAGCCACCCAGGGCGGGGGCTACACCTTC.

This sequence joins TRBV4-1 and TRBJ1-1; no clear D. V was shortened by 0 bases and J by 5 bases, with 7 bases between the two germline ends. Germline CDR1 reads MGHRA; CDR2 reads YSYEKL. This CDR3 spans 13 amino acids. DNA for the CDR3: TGCGCCAGCAGCCAAGACGAGGCTACTGAAGCTTTCTTT. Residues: CASSQDEATEAFF.